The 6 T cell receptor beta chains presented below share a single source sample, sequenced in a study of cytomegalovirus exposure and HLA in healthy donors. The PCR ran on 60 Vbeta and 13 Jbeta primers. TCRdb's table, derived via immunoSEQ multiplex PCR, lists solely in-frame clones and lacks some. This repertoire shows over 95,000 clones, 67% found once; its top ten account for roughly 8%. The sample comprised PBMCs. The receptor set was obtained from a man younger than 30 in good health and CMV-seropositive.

CDR3 DNA sequence: TGTGCCAGTAAGAGACGGGACAGGGCCTACGAGCAGTACTTC. It yields the protein CASKRRDRAYEQYF. The chain combines TRBV6-5 with TRBJ2-7; 9 nucleotides line up with TRBD1. The CDR3 runs 14 residues. Germline assignment: CDR1 MNHEY and CDR2 SVGAGI. The junction had 8 bases not matched to a gene; V was cut back by 9 bases and J by 2 bases.

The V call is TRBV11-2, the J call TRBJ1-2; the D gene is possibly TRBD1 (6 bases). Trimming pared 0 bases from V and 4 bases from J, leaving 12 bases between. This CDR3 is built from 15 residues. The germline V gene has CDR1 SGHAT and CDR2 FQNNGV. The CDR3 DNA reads TGTGCCAGCAGCTTAGAGGCGACAGGTTTCTATGGCTACACCTTC. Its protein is CASSLEATGFYGYTF.

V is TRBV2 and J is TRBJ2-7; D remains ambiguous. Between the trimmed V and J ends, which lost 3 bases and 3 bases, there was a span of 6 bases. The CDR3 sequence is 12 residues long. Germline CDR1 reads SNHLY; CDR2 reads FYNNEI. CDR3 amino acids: CASSEEIYEQYF. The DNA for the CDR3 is TGTGCCAGCAGTGAGGAGATCTACGAGCAGTACTTC.

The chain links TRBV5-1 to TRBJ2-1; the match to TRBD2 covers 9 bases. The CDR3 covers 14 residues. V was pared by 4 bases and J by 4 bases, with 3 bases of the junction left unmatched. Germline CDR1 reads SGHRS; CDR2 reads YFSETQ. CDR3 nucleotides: TGCGCCAGCAGCCCGACTAGCGGATACAATGAGCAGTTCTTC. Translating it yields CASSPTSGYNEQFF.

The CDR3 is CASRGTGFPNYEQYV. The CDR3 nucleotides read TGTGCCAGCCGGGGGACGGGGTTTCCGAACTACGAGCAGTACGTC. The chain carries TRBV6-1 and TRBJ2-7; perhaps TRBD2 as D (6 bases). CDR3 length: 15 residues. Germline CDR1 reads MNHNS; CDR2 reads SASEGT. V was cut by 8 bases and J by 3 bases, with 20 bases left in between.

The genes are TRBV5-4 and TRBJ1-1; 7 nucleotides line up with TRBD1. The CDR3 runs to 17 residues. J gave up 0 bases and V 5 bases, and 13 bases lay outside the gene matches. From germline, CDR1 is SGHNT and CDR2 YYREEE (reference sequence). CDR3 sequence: CASRMAGQLRLNTEAFF. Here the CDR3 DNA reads TGTGCCAGCAGGATGGCGGGACAGTTGCGTCTGAACACTGAAGCTTTCTTT.